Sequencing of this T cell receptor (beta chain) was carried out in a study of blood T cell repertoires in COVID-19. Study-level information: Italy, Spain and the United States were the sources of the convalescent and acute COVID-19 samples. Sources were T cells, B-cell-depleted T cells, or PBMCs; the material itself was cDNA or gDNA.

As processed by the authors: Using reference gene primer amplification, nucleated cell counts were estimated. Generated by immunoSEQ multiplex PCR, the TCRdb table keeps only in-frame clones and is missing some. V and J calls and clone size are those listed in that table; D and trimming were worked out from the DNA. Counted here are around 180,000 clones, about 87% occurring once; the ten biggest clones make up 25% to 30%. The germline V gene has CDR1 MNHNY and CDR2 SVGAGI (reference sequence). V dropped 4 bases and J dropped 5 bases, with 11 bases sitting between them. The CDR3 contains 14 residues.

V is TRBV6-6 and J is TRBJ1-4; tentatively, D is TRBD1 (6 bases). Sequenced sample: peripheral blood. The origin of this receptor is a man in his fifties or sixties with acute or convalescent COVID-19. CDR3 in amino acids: CASSLPGENEKLFF. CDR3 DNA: TGTGCCAGCAGTTTACCAGGGGAAAATGAAAAACTGTTTTTT.